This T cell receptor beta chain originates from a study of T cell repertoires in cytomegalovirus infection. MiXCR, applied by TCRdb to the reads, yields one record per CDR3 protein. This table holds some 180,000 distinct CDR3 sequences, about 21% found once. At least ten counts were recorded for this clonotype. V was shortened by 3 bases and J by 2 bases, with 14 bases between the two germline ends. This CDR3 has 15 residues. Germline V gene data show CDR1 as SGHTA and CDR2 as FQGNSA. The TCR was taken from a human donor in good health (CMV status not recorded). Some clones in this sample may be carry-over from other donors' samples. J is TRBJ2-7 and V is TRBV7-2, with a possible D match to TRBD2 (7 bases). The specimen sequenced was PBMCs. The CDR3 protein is CASSFGGRWAYEQYF. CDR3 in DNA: TGTGCCAGCAGCTTCGGGGGGCGGTGGGCCTACGAGCAGTACTTC.